These T cell receptor beta chains were read from a single sample in a study of cytomegalovirus exposure and HLA in healthy donors. The table came from immunoSEQ multiplex PCR; TCRdb's copy has only in-frame clones and leaves some out. The profile shows some 200,000 clones, more than 75% of them singletons. Sequenced input: PBMCs. The source is a woman aged 18-29 years in good health and CMV-seronegative. Each CDR3 is given with its conserved first and last residue. The D gene is left open where the match is weak. Size values are once, few and many counts, or a class for expanded clones, and some rows have none.

v_call	clone_size	d_call	j_call	cdr3_aa	cdr3_nt
TRBV6-6	-	-	TRBJ1-1	CASRPDRNTEAFF	TGTGCCAGCAGACCGGACAGGAACACTGAAGCTTTCTTT
TRBV6-1	-	-	TRBJ1-6	CASSATDSSGSPLHF	TGTGCCAGCAGCGCAACTGACAGCTCTGGTTCACCCCTCCACTTT
TRBV6-5	-	-	TRBJ2-7	CASSLLGYEQYF	TGTGCCAGCAGCCTCTTGGGCTACGAGCAGTACTTC
TRBV28	-	-	TRBJ1-1	CASHPQALHEAFF	TGTGCCAGCCATCCACAGGCCTTACATGAAGCTTTCTTT
TRBV28	-	-	TRBJ1-1	CASSLLTGRNTEAFF	TGTGCCAGCAGTTTATTAACAGGGCGGAACACTGAAGCTTTCTTT
TRBV28	-	-	TRBJ1-4	CASTTTQAGRRNEKLFF	TGTGCCAGCACGACGACTCAGGCGGGCAGGAGGAATGAAAAACTGTTTTTT
TRBV5-4	-	-	TRBJ2-5	CASSLGQRAETQYF	TGTGCCAGCAGCTTGGGGCAGCGGGCAGAGACCCAGTACTTC
TRBV7-2	-	-	TRBJ1-2	CASSLAGQQGWNYGYTF	TGTGCCAGCAGCTTAGCGGGTCAACAGGGTTGGAACTATGGCTACACCTTC
TRBV6-1	-	-	TRBJ2-3	CASRRREEADTQYF	TGTGCCAGCAGGAGGAGGGAAGAGGCAGATACGCAGTATTTT
TRBV6-4	-	TRBD1	TRBJ2-3	CASSPGTVSTDTQYF	TGTGCCAGCAGCCCCGGGACAGTGAGCACAGATACGCAGTATTTT
TRBV10-1	-	-	TRBJ2-3	CASSEPSLGGDTQYF	TGCGCCAGCAGTGAGCCGTCCTTAGGGGGAGATACGCAGTATTTT
TRBV27	-	-	TRBJ2-1	CASTSRSYNEQFF	TGTGCCAGCACTTCTAGGTCCTACAATGAGCAGTTCTTC
TRBV6-1	-	-	TRBJ2-7	CASRTDWYEQYF	TGTGCCAGCAGGACAGATTGGTACGAGCAGTACTTC
TRBV6-6	-	TRBD1	TRBJ1-4	CASSTQPGQGNEKLFF	TGTGCCAGCAGCACACAGCCGGGACAGGGAAATGAAAAACTGTTTTTT
TRBV29-1	-	-	TRBJ1-4	CSVPPPHDGGGGEKLFF	TGCAGCGTTCCACCCCCCCACGATGGAGGGGGGGGAGAAAAACTGTTTTTT
TRBV6-1	-	-	TRBJ2-1	CASSAPQDEQFF	TGTGCCAGCAGTGCCCCCCAGGATGAGCAGTTCTTC
TRBV7-9	-	-	TRBJ2-5	CASSLRRETQYF	TGTGCCAGCAGCTTAAGGCGGGAGACCCAGTACTTC
TRBV2	-	-	TRBJ2-6	CASNRDMGANVLTF	TGTGCCAGCAACCGGGACATGGGGGCCAACGTCCTGACTTTC
TRBV7-3	few	-	TRBJ2-7	CASSSRRGDEQYF	TGTGCCAGCAGCTCCCGCAGGGGGGACGAGCAGTACTTC
TRBV4-2	-	-	TRBJ2-7	CASSQGGTEDYEQYF	TGTGCCAGCAGCCAAGGCGGGACAGAGGACTACGAGCAGTACTTC
TRBV7-8	-	TRBD1	TRBJ2-3	CASSLGQGAATDTQYF	TGTGCCAGCAGCCTGGGACAGGGGGCGGCCACAGATACGCAGTATTTT
TRBV4-2	few	TRBD2	TRBJ2-3	CASSQGLAGGGTDTQYF	TGTGCCAGCAGCCAAGGACTAGCGGGAGGGGGCACAGATACGCAGTATTTT
TRBV10-3	-	-	TRBJ1-4	CAISLISAGRDEKLFF	TGTGCCATCAGTTTGATCTCGGCAGGGAGGGATGAAAAACTGTTTTTT
TRBV30	-	TRBD1	TRBJ1-1	CAWSLWTGAPTEAFF	TGTGCCTGGAGTCTGTGGACAGGGGCCCCCACTGAAGCTTTCTTT
TRBV5-4	-	TRBD1	TRBJ1-1	CASSSLDRVPEAFF	TGTGCCAGCAGCTCTTTGGACAGGGTCCCTGAAGCTTTCTTT
TRBV29-1	-	-	TRBJ2-7	CSVEQGSEQYF	TGCAGCGTTGAGCAGGGGTCGGAGCAGTACTTC
TRBV18	-	-	TRBJ2-7	CASSPSRESYEQYF	TGTGCCAGCTCACCGTCCAGGGAATCCTACGAGCAGTACTTC
TRBV14	few	TRBD2	TRBJ2-1	CASTGLAGGGSYNEQFF	TGTGCCAGCACGGGACTAGCGGGAGGGGGGTCCTACAATGAGCAGTTCTTC
TRBV5-1	once	TRBD1	TRBJ2-1	CASSLAGQGTNEQFF	TGCGCCAGCAGCTTGGCTGGACAGGGGACCAATGAGCAGTTCTTC
TRBV6-5	-	TRBD2	TRBJ2-3	CASSYGTSASDTQYF	TGTGCCAGCAGTTATGGGACTAGTGCATCAGATACGCAGTATTTT
TRBV5-1	-	-	TRBJ2-1	CASSLEGVGEQFF	TGCGCCAGCAGCTTGGAGGGGGTAGGTGAGCAGTTCTTC
TRBV28	-	TRBD2	TRBJ2-1	CASSLSGASDNEQFF	TGTGCCAGCAGCCTTAGCGGGGCCTCGGACAATGAGCAGTTCTTC
TRBV30	-	TRBD2	TRBJ2-7	CAWSDGTSGTYEQYF	TGTGCCTGGAGCGACGGGACTAGCGGGACCTACGAGCAGTACTTC
TRBV4-2	-	-	TRBJ1-2	CASSQDSSSGYGYTF	TGTGCCAGCAGCCAAGATAGTTCCTCCGGGTATGGCTACACCTTC
TRBV10-3	-	-	TRBJ1-4	CAISGGETNEKLFF	TGTGCCATCAGTGGAGGAGAAACTAATGAAAAACTGTTTTTT
TRBV28	-	TRBD2	TRBJ2-7	CASSFRLAGVEQYF	TGTGCCAGCAGTTTCAGGCTAGCGGGAGTGGAGCAGTACTTC
TRBV10-3	-	-	TRBJ1-1	CAISDFPQGAAEAFF	TGTGCCATCAGTGATTTCCCACAGGGAGCCGCTGAAGCTTTCTTT
TRBV28	-	-	TRBJ2-3	CASSLTTSTDTQYF	TGTGCCAGCAGTCTGACTACAAGCACAGATACGCAGTATTTT
TRBV27	once	TRBD2	TRBJ2-3	CASRRGGYTDTQYF	TGTGCCAGCAGACGGGGGGGCTACACAGATACGCAGTATTTT
TRBV5-6	-	-	TRBJ1-2	CASSLGPQGNGYTF	TGTGCCAGCAGCTTGGGGCCGCAGGGCAATGGCTACACCTTC
TRBV5-1	-	-	TRBJ1-4	CASSRDTSNEKLFF	TGCGCCAGCAGCAGGGACACCTCTAATGAAAAACTGTTTTTT
TRBV2	-	TRBD1	TRBJ2-2	CASSVQGAGNTGELFF	TGTGCCAGCAGCGTACAGGGGGCTGGGAACACCGGGGAGCTGTTTTTT
TRBV27	-	-	TRBJ2-4	CASSFGTPAKNIQYF	TGTGCCAGCAGTTTTGGCACACCAGCCAAAAACATTCAGTACTTC
TRBV19	-	-	TRBJ2-1	CASNGREDEQFF	TGTGCCAGTAATGGCCGCGAGGATGAGCAGTTCTTC
TRBV18	once	-	TRBJ2-5	CASSHDILGRETQYF	TGTGCCAGCTCACACGACATATTAGGCCGAGAGACCCAGTACTTC
TRBV7-7	-	TRBD2	TRBJ2-2	CAVEERGETGELFF	TGTGCCGTGGAGGAGCGGGGGGAAACCGGGGAGCTGTTTTTT
TRBV6-5	-	-	TRBJ1-2	CASSYSNGAIYGYTF	TGTGCCAGCAGTTACTCGAATGGGGCGATCTATGGCTACACCTTC
TRBV6-6	once	TRBD1	TRBJ2-7	CATNRDRGSYEQYF	TGTGCCACCAACCGGGACAGGGGCTCCTACGAGCAGTACTTC
TRBV2	-	TRBD2	TRBJ2-5	CASTSWGGETQYF	TGTGCCAGCACGAGTTGGGGGGGAGAGACCCAGTACTTC
TRBV7-6	-	TRBD2	TRBJ2-3	CASSALAGFGDTQYF	TGTGCCAGCAGCGCACTAGCGGGATTCGGAGATACGCAGTATTTT
TRBV2	-	-	TRBJ1-1	CASSEDLGYTEAFF	TGTGCCAGCAGTGAAGATCTCGGGTATACTGAAGCTTTCTTT
TRBV15	few	-	TRBJ1-5	CATSRDERRNQPQHF	TGTGCCACCAGCAGAGATGAGCGGAGAAATCAGCCCCAGCATTTT
TRBV11-1	-	-	TRBJ2-7	CASSLALTYEQYF	TGTGCCAGCTCCCTAGCCCTTACCTACGAGCAGTACTTC
TRBV10-2	-	-	TRBJ2-7	CASSEFARGQYF	TGCGCCAGCAGTGAGTTTGCTAGGGGGCAGTACTTC
TRBV7-9	-	TRBD1	TRBJ2-3	CASSPEGQLSTDTQYF	TGTGCCAGCAGCCCCGAGGGACAGTTGAGCACAGATACGCAGTATTTT
TRBV18	-	-	TRBJ2-1	CASSQNRDNEQFF	TGTGCCAGCTCACAGAACAGAGACAATGAGCAGTTCTTC
TRBV4-1	-	TRBD1	TRBJ2-7	CASSQADGTGDYEQYF	TGCGCCAGCAGCCAAGCCGACGGGACAGGGGACTACGAGCAGTACTTC
TRBV11-2	-	TRBD2	TRBJ2-5	CASSSLSGLAGGKETQYF	TGTGCCAGCAGCTCCCTGTCGGGACTAGCGGGGGGTAAGGAGACCCAGTACTTC
TRBV7-7	-	TRBD2	TRBJ2-1	CASSLNAGASGRPTSSYNEQFF	TGTGCCAGCAGCTTAAACGCTGGGGCTAGCGGGAGGCCGACGAGCTCCTACAATGAGCAGTTCTTC